This passage covers 3 T cell receptor beta chains from one sample sequenced in a study of Graves' ophthalmopathy and Graves' hyperthyroidism. The authors amplified TCR beta CDR3 regions, and they did so from RNA transcripts for repertoire sequencing. Second-round multiplex PCR came after first-round RT-PCR with HTBI primers. TCRdb recomputed calls from the multiplex PCR reads with MiXCR, one row per CDR3 protein. Counted here are around 670,000 distinct CDR3 sequences, 35% to 50% occurring once; the ten biggest clones make up 44%. The sample was peripheral blood. These receptors were collected from an adult man with Graves' ophthalmopathy.

The chain combines TRBV2 with TRBJ2-7; TRBD2 aligns across 8 bases. Germline lookup yields CDR1 SNHLY and CDR2 FYNNEI. This CDR3 spans 17 amino acids. V lost 1 base, J lost 0 bases, and 8 bases stayed unmatched. The CDR3 reads CASSEGRGGRSSYEQYF. The CDR3 nucleotides read TGTGCCAGCAGTGAAGGCCGCGGGGGGAGGAGCTCCTACGAGCAGTACTTC.

The table lists this clonotype with many counts. This sequence joins TRBV15 and TRBJ2-7; possibly TRBD1 for D (5 bases). This CDR3 has 16 residues. Germline V gene lookup returns CDR1 LNHNV and CDR2 YYDKDF (reference sequence). The V end was cut by 0 bases, the J end by 4 bases, with 16 bases between. The CDR3 loop reads CATSRDLRAGQYEQYF. CDR3 DNA sequence: TGTGCCACCAGCAGAGATCTTAGGGCAGGGCAATACGAGCAGTACTTC.

The chain joins TRBV10-3 to TRBJ2-5; 8 bases agree with TRBD1. Germline V gene data show CDR1 as ENHRY and CDR2 as SYGVKD. The CDR3 has 18 amino acids. Germline trimming cut 4 bases from V and 0 bases from J; bases unmatched to any gene: 13. The CDR3 sequence is CAISASTEGQGNQETQYF. For the CDR3, the DNA is TGTGCCATCAGTGCTTCAACCGAAGGACAGGGAAACCAAGAGACCCAGTACTTC.